Presented here are 23 T cell receptor beta chains from one specimen sequenced in a study of blood T cell repertoires in COVID-19 (dated by TCRdb to the early 2020s). Library preparation employed the immunoSEQ multiplex PCR assay. TCRdb holds this immuneACCESS table with in-frame rearrangements only. Some clones are missing; in checked studies, unresolved V genes explain under half, and the rest has no known cause. In all, the sample holds 20,000 to 30,000 clones, and 85% to 95% of those were seen once. The top ten clones comprise about 7.3% of the sample. The sample consisted of peripheral blood. The receptors originated from a human donor in a cohort sampled during active COVID-19.

The V and J genes are TRBV5-1 and TRBJ2-2; D ambiguous. CDR3 length equals 14 residues. V gave up 0 bases and J gave up 4 bases, with 7 bases separating them. Germline assignment: CDR1 SGHRS and CDR2 YFSETQ. The CDR3 DNA sequence: TGCGCCAGCAGCTTGGTCCAGTTCACCGGGGAGCTGTTTTTT. Its translation is CASSLVQFTGELFF.

The rearrangement links TRBV11-1 to TRBJ1-1; TRBD1 matches at 8 bases. V gave up 5 bases and J gave up 4 bases; unmatched junction bases: 9. This CDR3 has 15 residues. CDR1 and CDR2 from the germline V gene are SGHAT and FQDESV (reference sequence). CDR3 in amino acids: CASSPQGARLTEAFF. The CDR3, as DNA: TGTGCCAGCAGCCCCCAGGGGGCGCGTCTCACTGAAGCTTTCTTT.

The chain couples TRBV12-3 or TRBV12-4 to TRBJ1-2; weak D call: TRBD1 (6 bases). V gave up 5 bases and J gave up 4 bases, with 11 bases separating them. CDR3 length: 13 residues. The chain's CDR3 is CASSQDSLYGYTF. CDR3 DNA: TGTGCCAGCAGTCAGGACAGCCTCTATGGCTACACCTTC.

CDR3 in DNA: TGTGCCAGCAGTTTTGCCAGGCGGGATGAGCAGTTCTTC. As protein: CASSFARRDEQFF. V gene TRBV12-3 or TRBV12-4 combines with J gene TRBJ2-1; D is possibly TRBD2 (5 bases). V was trimmed by 3 bases and J by 8 bases, leaving 11 bases between them. This CDR3 is built from 13 residues.

The V and J genes are TRBV19 and TRBJ1-1, with 7 nucleotides matching TRBD1. Unmatched junction bases numbered 8, after V lost 4 bases and J lost 3 bases. This CDR3 is built from 15 residues. The germline gives CDR1 LNHDA, CDR2 SQIVND (reference sequence). The DNA of the CDR3 is TGTGCCAGTAGTAACAGGGGAAAGTGGCACACTGAAGCTTTCTTT. Encoded protein: CASSNRGKWHTEAFF.

This chain joins TRBV14 and TRBJ1-2, with no clear D. This CDR3 comprises 15 residues. CDR1 and CDR2 (germline): SGHDN, FVKESK. V was clipped by 5 bases and J by 7 bases, with 20 bases between them. The chain's CDR3 is CASSVREGALSGYTF. The DNA for the CDR3 is TGTGCCAGCAGCGTTCGAGAGGGCGCACTGAGTGGCTACACCTTC.

V gene TRBV7-3 combines with J gene TRBJ2-1, with 8 bases identical to TRBD1. CDR1 SGHTA and CDR2 FQGTGA come from the germline V gene. V lost 5 bases, J lost 2 bases, and 17 bases stayed unmatched. The CDR3 contains 19 residues. The CDR3 sequence: CASSPWTGKASSPYNEQFF. In DNA form, the CDR3 reads TGTGCCAGCAGCCCTTGGACAGGGAAGGCTTCTAGCCCCTACAATGAGCAGTTCTTC. The full variable domain, in which reference TRBV7-3 and TRBJ2-1 provide the parts outside the CDR3, is GAGVSQTPSNKVTEKGKYVELRCDPISGHTALYWYRQSLGQGPEFLIYFQGTGAADDSGLPNDRFFAVRPEGSVSTLKIQRTERGDSAVYLCASSPWTGKASSPYNEQFFGPGTRLTVL.

The rearrangement links TRBV11-2 to TRBJ2-5; 9 bases are shared with TRBD2. The CDR3 contains 14 residues. J was trimmed by 5 bases and V by 5 bases; bases with no gene match: 6. Germline CDR1 is SGHAT and CDR2 is FQNNGV. This CDR3 reads CASSASGRRETQYF. The DNA for the CDR3 is TGTGCCAGCAGCGCCAGCGGGAGGAGGGAGACCCAGTACTTC. The full variable domain, in which reference TRBV11-2 and TRBJ2-5 provide the parts outside the CDR3, is EAGVAQSPRYKIIEKRQSVAFWCNPISGHATLYWYQQILGQGPKLLIQFQNNGVVDDSQLPKDRFSAERLKGVDSTLKIQPAKLEDSAVYLCASSASGRRETQYFGPGTRLLVL.

The chain combines TRBV19 with TRBJ2-7, with 8 bases aligning to TRBD2. CDR1 is LNHDA, CDR2 SQIVND, per germline (reference sequence). This CDR3 has 13 residues. Unmatched junction bases numbered 4, after V lost 9 bases and J lost 0 bases. CDR3 DNA: TGTGCCAGCTCGGGAGGGAGCTCCTACGAGCAGTACTTC. It specifies CASSGGSSYEQYF.

This clone was seen a single time. The chain combines TRBV24-1 with TRBJ2-2; 7 bases are a match to TRBD1. After removal of 1 base from V and 4 bases from J, the junction contained 11 bases not matched to a gene. The germline V gene encodes CDR1 KGHDR and CDR2 SFDVKD. The CDR3 is 18 residues long. Written as DNA, the CDR3 is TGTGCCACCAGTGATTTACCTACCTCGGACAGGCCCACCGGGGAGCTGTTTTTT. This translates into CATSDLPTSDRPTGELFF.

The chain has TRBV28 and TRBJ2-2, with 8 bases aligning to TRBD1. This CDR3 comprises 14 residues. V trimming: 6 bases; J trimming: 6 bases; junction bases outside the gene matches: 6. CDR1 and CDR2 from the germline V gene are MDHEN and SYDVKM. This chain's CDR3 is CASSTTGGSGELFF. CDR3 bases: TGTGCCAGCAGCACCACAGGGGGATCCGGGGAGCTGTTTTTT.

This sequence joins TRBV2 and TRBJ1-1; possibly TRBD1 for D (5 bases). This CDR3 has 12 residues. CDR1 and CDR2 from the germline V gene are SNHLY and FYNNEI. Trimming cost V 8 bases and J 2 bases, with 9 bases left between them. CDR3 coding DNA: TGTGCCAGCCGCAGGGAAAACACTGAAGCTTTCTTT. Its protein is CASRRENTEAFF.

The gene calls are TRBV6-5 and TRBJ2-3, with a possible D match to TRBD2 (5 bases). Between the trimmed V and J ends, which lost 8 bases and 2 bases, there was a span of 5 bases. Germline V gene sequence: CDR1 MNHEY, CDR2 SVGAGI. This CDR3 region has 11 residues. This CDR3 reads CASRDTDTQYF. CDR3 nucleotides: TGTGCCAGCCGGGACACAGATACGCAGTATTTT.

The chain has TRBV7-2 and TRBJ1-1; 9 nucleotides align to TRBD1. The V gene end was trimmed by 8 bases and the J gene end by 4 bases; junction bases not matched to a gene: 14. The germline gives CDR1 SGHTA, CDR2 FQGNSA. The length of the CDR3 is 16 residues. The CDR3 DNA follows: TGTGCCAGCGGATCCCGGGACAGGGTCGGGAGCACTGAAGCTTTCTTT. This codes for CASGSRDRVGSTEAFF.

The rearrangement links TRBV4-3 to TRBJ1-6, with D unclear. This CDR3 is 15 amino acids long. Trimming pared 0 bases from V and 6 bases from J, leaving 9 bases between. Germline CDR1 and CDR2: LGHNA and YSLEER. CDR3 nucleotides: TGCGCCAGCAGCCAAGATGGCAGAACTAATTCACCCCTCCACTTT. It yields the protein CASSQDGRTNSPLHF.

Within the sample, this clone is large (0.1 to 1%). The rearrangement links TRBV6-4 to TRBJ2-2; 8 bases agree with TRBD1. Trimming at V came to 2 bases and at J to 3 bases, leaving 20 bases not matched to a gene. Germline assignment: CDR1 MRHNA and CDR2 SNTAGT. The CDR3 consists of 21 residues. CDR3 region: CASSDPRDRRPVLADTGELFF. For the CDR3, the DNA is TGTGCCAGCAGTGACCCTAGGGACAGGAGGCCTGTGTTGGCGGACACCGGGGAGCTGTTTTTT.

V and J are TRBV19 and TRBJ1-3; no definite D call. The CDR3 has 13 residues. Germline lookup yields CDR1 LNHDA and CDR2 SQIVND (reference sequence). Trimming pared 4 bases from V and 9 bases from J, leaving 13 bases between. CDR3 in amino acids: CASSTLGGFTIYF. The CDR3 DNA reads as TGTGCCAGTAGTACTCTAGGAGGATTCACCATATATTTT.

The CDR3 sequence: CASRPLAGGEQFF. The CDR3 DNA reads TGCGCCAGCAGACCCCTAGCGGGAGGTGAGCAGTTCTTC. The gene calls are TRBV5-1 and TRBJ2-1; TRBD2 matches 11 bases. The CDR3 covers 13 residues. Losses at the gene ends were 5 bases for V and 9 bases for J; bases not matched to a gene: 4. CDR1 and CDR2 from the germline V gene are SGHRS and YFSETQ.

This clone was seen a single time. This CDR3 is CASSQEPQGRTEAFF. As DNA, the CDR3 is TGCGCCAGCAGCCAAGAACCCCAGGGTCGGACTGAAGCTTTCTTT. V usage is TRBV4-3 and J usage is TRBJ1-1; weak D call: TRBD1 (5 bases). From germline, CDR1 is LGHNA and CDR2 YSLEER. V dropped 0 bases and J dropped 5 bases, with 13 bases sitting between them. CDR3 length equals 15 residues.

The J gene is TRBJ2-7, the V gene TRBV19; D gene uncertain. Germline assignment: CDR1 LNHDA and CDR2 SQIVND (reference sequence). The V end lost 1 base, the J end lost 1 base, and 8 bases lay between the germline ends. The CDR3 sequence is 14 residues long. The CDR3 coding sequence is TGTGCCAGTAGTATAGGTACAGTTTCCTACGAGCAGTACTTC. Protein: CASSIGTVSYEQYF.

The rearrangement links TRBV5-1 to TRBJ2-7; tentative D call: TRBD2 (6 bases). Germline V gene lookup returns CDR1 SGHRS and CDR2 YFSETQ. The CDR3 has 14 residues. The V end was cut by 4 bases, the J end by 6 bases, with 17 bases between. CDR3 sequence: CASSEPGTSAEQYF. CDR3 DNA sequence: TGCGCCAGCAGCGAGCCCGGGACTTCCGCCGAGCAGTACTTC.

This chain uses TRBV7-6 with TRBJ1-2; 9 positions agree with TRBD1. CDR3 length equals 15 residues. CDR1 is SGHVS, CDR2 FNYEAQ, per germline. Trimming at V came to 0 bases and at J to 8 bases, leaving 7 bases not matched to a gene. The CDR3 DNA sequence: TGTGCCAGCAGCTTAGCGTGGACAGGGGAAGGCGGCTACACCTTC. This encodes CASSLAWTGEGGYTF. Combining the CDR3 with reference TRBV7-6 and TRBJ1-2 gives the whole variable domain GAGVSQSPRYKVTKRGQDVALRCDPISGHVSLYWYRQALGQGPEFLTYFNYEAQQDKSGLPNDRFSAERPEGSISTLTIQRTEQRDSAMYRCASSLAWTGEGGYTFGSGTRLTVV.

The rearrangement uses TRBV28 and TRBJ1-1, with D perhaps matching TRBD1 (6 bases). In germline, CDR1 is MDHEN, CDR2 SYDVKM. The CDR3 spans 15 residues. Between the trimmed V and J ends, which lost 6 bases and 5 bases, there was a span of 19 bases. DNA of the CDR3: TGTGCCAGCAGGCCCGAAGTGGGGGCGCATACTGAAGCTTTCTTT. It encodes CASRPEVGAHTEAFF.